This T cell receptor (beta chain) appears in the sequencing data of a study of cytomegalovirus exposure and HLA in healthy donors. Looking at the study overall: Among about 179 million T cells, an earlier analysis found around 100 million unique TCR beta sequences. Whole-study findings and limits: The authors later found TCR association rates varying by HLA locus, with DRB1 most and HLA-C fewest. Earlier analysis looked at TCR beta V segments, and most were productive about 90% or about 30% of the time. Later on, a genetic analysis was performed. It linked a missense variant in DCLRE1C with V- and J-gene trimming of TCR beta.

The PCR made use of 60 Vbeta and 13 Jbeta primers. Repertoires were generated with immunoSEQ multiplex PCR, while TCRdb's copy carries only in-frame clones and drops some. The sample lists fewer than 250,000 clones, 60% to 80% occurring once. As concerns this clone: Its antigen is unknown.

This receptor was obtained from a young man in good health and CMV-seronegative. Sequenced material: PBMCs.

The CDR3 DNA is TGTGCCAGCAGCTTAGATATAGCGACAGGGCGTGAGACCCAGTACTTC. It specifies CASSLDIATGRETQYF. This chain uses TRBV11-3 with TRBJ2-5, with TRBD1 matching 7 bases. The CDR3 spans 16 residues. V dropped 0 bases and J dropped 5; count of bases not matched to a gene: 9. Germline values: CDR1 SGHNT, CDR2 YENEEA.